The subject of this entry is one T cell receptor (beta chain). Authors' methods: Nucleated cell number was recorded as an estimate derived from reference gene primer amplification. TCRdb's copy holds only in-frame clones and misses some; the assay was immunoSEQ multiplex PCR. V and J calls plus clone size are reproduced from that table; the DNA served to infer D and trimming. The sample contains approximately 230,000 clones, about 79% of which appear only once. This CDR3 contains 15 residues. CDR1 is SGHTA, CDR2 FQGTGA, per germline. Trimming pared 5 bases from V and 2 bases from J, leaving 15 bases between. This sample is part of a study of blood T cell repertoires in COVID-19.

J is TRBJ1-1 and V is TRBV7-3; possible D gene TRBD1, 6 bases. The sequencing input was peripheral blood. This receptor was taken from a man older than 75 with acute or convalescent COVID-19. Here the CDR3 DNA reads TGTGCCAGCAGCCGAGGACAGTGGAATAACACTGAAGCTTTCTTT. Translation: CASSRGQWNNTEAFF.